These T cell receptor beta chains were read from a single sample in a study of blood T cell repertoires in COVID-19. Clones were read by immunoSEQ multiplex PCR, and TCRdb kept only the in-frame ones, dropping some. The sample yields 40,000 to 45,000 clones, about nine tenths seen once. The material sequenced was peripheral blood. Receptor source: a man aged 55 to 70 with active COVID-19. The CDR3 runs from the conserved cysteine through the conserved F or W. Fields, in order: J gene, D gene, V gene, CDR3 length, clone size, CDR3 protein, CDR3 DNA. D genes are given only for firm matches. A clone size is listed for some rows: how often the clone was seen (once, few, many), or a class if it is expanded.

>TRBJ2-3|TRBD1|TRBV29-1|17|NA
CSAEPPAGQGVTDTQYF
TGCAGCGCCGAACCCCCCGCAGGACAGGGGGTAACAGATACGCAGTATTTT
>TRBJ2-3|TRBD2|TRBV7-3|15|NA
CASSYTAGVTDTQYF
TGTGCCAGCAGCTACACGGCGGGGGTCACAGATACGCAGTATTTT
>TRBJ2-5|TRBD2|TRBV9|14|medium-sized
CARSTGTRDETQYF
TGTGCCCGATCGACCGGGACTAGGGACGAGACCCAGTACTTC
>TRBJ2-7|TRBD1|TRBV10-1|15|NA
CASSPDRGLSYEQYF
TGCGCCAGCAGTCCGGACAGGGGGCTGTCCTACGAGCAGTACTTC
>TRBJ1-2|NA|TRBV10-2|14|few
CASSEGGGSDGYTF
TGCGCCAGCAGTGAAGGCGGGGGCAGTGATGGCTACACCTTC
>TRBJ2-5|TRBD1|TRBV7-8|14|NA
CAIQQGAGQETQYF
TGTGCCATACAACAGGGGGCGGGGCAAGAGACCCAGTACTTC
>TRBJ1-1|NA|TRBV18|16|once
CASSPPRGGRYTEAFF
TGTGCCAGCTCACCGCCCCGAGGGGGTAGGTACACTGAAGCTTTCTTT
>TRBJ2-2|TRBD2|TRBV18|15|NA
CASSREGAPTGELFF
TGTGCCAGCTCACGGGAGGGCGCACCTACCGGGGAGCTGTTTTTT
>TRBJ2-7|NA|TRBV7-2|17|NA
CASSSWLERRGHYEQYF
TGTGCCAGCAGCTCTTGGCTCGAACGGAGGGGCCACTACGAGCAGTACTTC
>TRBJ1-1|NA|TRBV7-2|15|NA
CASSSGQSLNTEAFF
TGTGCCAGCAGCTCTGGACAGTCCTTGAACACTGAAGCTTTCTTT
>TRBJ2-3|TRBD1|TRBV7-9|17|NA
CASSQPGTGSNADTQYF
TGTGCCAGCAGCCAACCTGGGACAGGGAGTAACGCAGATACGCAGTATTTT
>TRBJ2-3|TRBD2|TRBV12-3/TRBV12-4|13|NA
CASSSRGIDTQYF
TGTGCCAGCAGTTCGCGGGGGATAGATACGCAGTATTTT
>TRBJ2-3|NA|TRBV5-1|12|NA
CASSFTRGMQYF
TGCGCCAGCAGCTTCACTCGGGGGATGCAGTATTTT
>TRBJ2-3|TRBD2|TRBV5-1|17|NA
CASSWTSGSNRADTQYF
TGCGCCAGCAGCTGGACTAGCGGGAGTAATAGGGCAGATACGCAGTATTTT
>TRBJ2-5|NA|TRBV20-1|11|NA
CSARYWETQYF
TGCAGTGCTAGATACTGGGAGACCCAGTACTTC
>TRBJ2-5|TRBD2|TRBV7-2|16|NA
CASSPRASGSGETQYF
TGTGCCAGCAGCCCAAGGGCTAGCGGGAGTGGGGAGACCCAGTACTTC
>TRBJ2-5|NA|TRBV9|14|NA
CASSVGGDQETQYF
TGTGCCAGCAGCGTAGGCGGAGATCAAGAGACCCAGTACTTC
>TRBJ2-1|TRBD2|TRBV10-2|17|NA
CASSELPSGTTYNEQFF
TGCGCCAGCAGTGAGTTGCCGTCCGGGACTACCTACAATGAGCAGTTCTTC
>TRBJ2-3|NA|TRBV18|15|NA
CASSPPGQNTDTQYF
TGTGCCAGCTCACCTCCGGGACAAAACACAGATACGCAGTATTTT
>TRBJ2-1|TRBD1|TRBV28|16|NA
CASRPGTGGRGNEQFF
TGTGCCAGCAGACCCGGGACAGGGGGCCGGGGTAATGAGCAGTTCTTC
>TRBJ2-5|NA|TRBV19|12|NA
CAIVPGVETQYF
TGTGCCATTGTCCCAGGGGTCGAGACCCAGTACTTC
>TRBJ2-1|NA|TRBV18|13|few
CASSRLANNEQFF
TGTGCCAGCTCACGCCTAGCTAACAATGAGCAGTTCTTC
>TRBJ1-4|NA|TRBV7-9|16|NA
CASSLPTGSVSEKLFF
TGTGCCAGCAGCTTACCCACAGGGTCGGTTTCGGAAAAACTGTTTTTT
>TRBJ1-4|NA|TRBV19|15|NA
CASTTLGGSGEKLFF
TGTGCCAGTACCACCCTTGGAGGCTCCGGGGAAAAACTGTTTTTT
>TRBJ2-7|TRBD2|TRBV19|14|few
CASSLSIAGVEQYF
TGTGCCAGTAGCCTCTCTATAGCGGGAGTCGAGCAGTACTTC
>TRBJ1-5|NA|TRBV2|13|NA
CASTQGYNQPQHF
TGTGCCAGCACCCAGGGCTACAATCAGCCCCAGCATTTT
>TRBJ2-1|NA|TRBV21-1|16|NA
CASSKVWRENYPEQFF
TGTGCCAGCAGCAAAGTGTGGCGGGAGAACTATCCTGAGCAGTTCTTC
>TRBJ2-4|TRBD2|TRBV13|19|NA
CASSIWTSGTSGSKNIQYF
TGTGCCAGCAGCATTTGGACTAGCGGGACAAGCGGGAGCAAAAACATTCAGTACTTC
>TRBJ2-1|TRBD2|TRBV11-2|15|NA
CASSSWLAGNNEQFF
TGTGCCAGCAGCTCCTGGCTAGCGGGGAACAATGAGCAGTTCTTC
>TRBJ1-3|NA|TRBV6-6|15|NA
CASGRGLSSGNTIYF
TGTGCCAGCGGAAGGGGACTCTCCTCTGGAAACACCATATATTTT
>TRBJ2-2|TRBD1|TRBV19|15|NA
CASSPQGGGTGELFF
TGTGCCAGTTCTCCGCAAGGGGGCGGCACCGGGGAGCTGTTTTTT
>TRBJ1-1|NA|TRBV29-1|12|NA
CSASQQGTEAFF
TGCAGCGCGAGCCAGCAGGGCACTGAAGCTTTCTTT
>TRBJ2-5|NA|TRBV6-5|14|NA
CASSYAASKETQYF
TGTGCCAGCAGTTACGCGGCTAGTAAAGAGACCCAGTACTTC
>TRBJ2-7|TRBD1|TRBV5-8|15|NA
CASSVFGQGGVEQYF
TGTGCCAGCAGCGTTTTCGGACAGGGGGGAGTCGAGCAGTACTTC
>TRBJ2-1|NA|TRBV7-8|15|NA
CASSLADFREEEQFF
TGTGCCAGCAGCTTAGCGGATTTCAGGGAAGAGGAGCAGTTCTTC
>TRBJ2-7|TRBD1|TRBV19|14|NA
CASSKDRGTYEQYF
TGTGCCAGTAGTAAAGACAGGGGTACCTACGAGCAGTACTTC
>TRBJ1-1|NA|TRBV2|16|NA
CASSPHPGQMNTEAFF
TGTGCCAGCAGCCCTCATCCGGGACAAATGAACACTGAAGCTTTCTTT
>TRBJ2-1|TRBD2|TRBV2|14|NA
CASGSGGGYNEQFF
TGTGCCAGCGGGAGCGGGGGAGGCTACAATGAGCAGTTCTTC
>TRBJ2-6|NA|TRBV7-3|17|NA
CASSPLGARSGANVLTF
TGTGCCAGCAGCCCGCTGGGGGCCCGCTCTGGGGCCAACGTCCTGACTTTC
>TRBJ2-5|NA|TRBV6-5|12|NA
CASSYDRETQYF
TGTGCCAGCAGTTACGATCGGGAGACCCAGTACTTC
>TRBJ2-5|TRBD1|TRBV7-7|15|NA
CASSPPGQGVETQYF
TGTGCTAGCAGTCCACCGGGACAGGGGGTAGAGACCCAGTACTTC
>TRBJ2-7|NA|TRBV3-1/TRBV3-2|15|few
CASSQALDRAYEQYF
TGTGCCAGCAGCCAAGCATTGGACAGAGCCTACGAGCAGTACTTC
>TRBJ1-6|NA|TRBV7-3|13|few
CASSLFFDSPLHF
TGTGCCAGCAGCCTATTCTTCGATTCACCCCTCCACTTT
>TRBJ2-2|NA|TRBV28|12|NA
CASDRDSGELFF
TGTGCCAGCGACAGGGACTCCGGGGAGCTGTTTTTT
>TRBJ2-1|NA|TRBV7-9|16|NA
CASSLTGLGRDNEQFF
TGTGCCAGCAGCTTAACGGGGTTGGGTCGCGACAATGAGCAGTTCTTC
>TRBJ2-1|NA|TRBV20-1|14|NA
CSPSPGSSYNEQFF
TGCAGTCCTAGTCCGGGGAGCTCCTACAATGAGCAGTTCTTC
>TRBJ1-4|TRBD1|TRBV5-1|15|NA
CASSGRGQGNEKLFF
TGCGCCAGCAGCGGGAGGGGACAGGGAAATGAAAAACTGTTTTTT
>TRBJ2-7|TRBD1|TRBV20-1|13|NA
CSASEDRSYEQYF
TGCAGTGCTAGTGAGGACAGGTCCTACGAGCAGTACTTC
>TRBJ2-1|TRBD2|TRBV4-1|17|NA
CASSQVPPGLALLEQFF
TGCGCCAGCAGCCAGGTCCCGCCGGGACTAGCGCTTCTGGAGCAGTTCTTC
>TRBJ2-7|TRBD2|TRBV4-1|15|few
CASSPSGLAKEEQYF
TGCGCCAGCAGTCCGTCGGGACTAGCGAAGGAAGAGCAGTACTTC
>TRBJ2-3|NA|TRBV5-1|17|NA
CASSPTLGSTGTDTQYF
TGCGCCAGCAGCCCCACCCTCGGGAGTACGGGCACAGATACGCAGTATTTT
>TRBJ1-1|NA|TRBV7-8|15|NA
CASSLARGLNTEAFF
TGTGCCAGCAGCTTAGCGCGGGGACTAAACACTGAAGCTTTCTTT
>TRBJ2-7|TRBD1|TRBV6-6|14|NA
CASSLRDRGHEQYF
TGTGCCAGCAGCCTCCGGGACAGGGGGCACGAGCAGTACTTC
>TRBJ2-3|TRBD1|TRBV5-1|15|NA
CASSLGTGVGDTQYF
TGCGCCAGCAGCTTGGGGACAGGGGTTGGAGATACGCAGTATTTT
>TRBJ2-3|TRBD2|TRBV9|18|NA
CASSAGLKREGPRDTQYF
TGTGCCAGCAGCGCGGGACTAAAGCGGGAGGGCCCTCGGGATACGCAGTATTTT
>TRBJ2-3|TRBD2|TRBV24-1|14|NA
CATSGLASTDTQYF
TGTGCCACTTCTGGACTAGCGAGCACAGATACGCAGTATTTT
>TRBJ1-2|TRBD1|TRBV4-1|14|medium-sized
CASTQLQGDYGYTF
TGCGCCAGCACCCAACTACAGGGGGACTATGGCTACACCTTC
>TRBJ2-2|TRBD2|TRBV18|18|NA
CASSPGLRLARGTGELFF
TGTGCCAGCTCACCAGGACTCAGACTAGCGCGGGGGACCGGGGAGCTGTTTTTT
>TRBJ2-1|NA|TRBV11-2|13|NA
CASSLGTWNEQFF
TGTGCCAGCAGCTTAGGGACATGGAATGAGCAGTTCTTC
>TRBJ1-5|NA|TRBV18|12|NA
CASSPVNQPQHF
TGTGCCAGCTCCCCTGTAAATCAGCCCCAGCATTTT